A single sample is the source of the 10 T cell receptor beta chains below, sequenced in a study of tumor-infiltrating lymphocytes in primary liver carcinoma. Germline DNA was also extracted, and blood RNA derived from unsorted whole blood. TCR beta cDNA was prepared out of 500 ng total RNA by means of a constant-region primer. Each TCR beta library was derived from three nested multiplex PCR rounds that employed slightly modified ARM-PCR. Both of the initial two PCR rounds ran for nine to ten cycles and employed TRBV1-TRBV30 forward primers alongside a C-beta reverse primer. TCRdb re-called the multiplex PCR reads with MiXCR, one entry per CDR3 protein. The sample records approximately 320,000 distinct CDR3 sequences, around three fifths being singletons. Sequencing used peripheral blood. These receptor sequences come from a woman between 25 and 40 years old with primary liver carcinoma and hepatitis B virus infection.

Of note for this clonotype: This may come from a read error, since a much larger clone is one base off. The CDR3 bases are TGTGCCAGCAGCCAAGATGGCTTCGGCTACTACAATGAGCAGTACTTC. Amino acid sequence: CASSQDGFGYYNEQYF. The genes are TRBV4-2 and TRBJ2-1; D is uncertain. The last part of the DNA fits TRBJ2-7 better; the J call may be wrong. The length of the CDR3 is 16 residues. Germline V gives CDR1 LGHNA, CDR2 YNFKEQ.

There are a few counts of this clonotype. The genes are TRBV5-1 and TRBJ2-3, with D uncertain. From germline, CDR1 is SGHRS and CDR2 YFSETQ. The CDR3 runs 13 residues. The V end was cut by 1 base, the J end by 6 bases, with 9 bases between. The DNA for the CDR3 is TGCGCCAGCAGCTTGCAGACCGGGGATACGCAGTATTTT. The encoded protein is CASSLQTGDTQYF.

In the case of this clonotype: Lacking the conserved final phenylalanine or tryptophan, this CDR3 likely reflects a read error. The DNA is left out, because the CDR3 cannot be placed on it with certainty; the CDR3 is given as TCRdb lists it. The chain uses TRBV11-2 and TRBJ2-7; the tabulated D call, TRBD1, remains unverified against the DNA. Germline values: CDR1 SGHAT, CDR2 FQNNGV. Ends included, the CDR3 has 14 residues. The CDR3 loop reads CASSRLGIGGEQCL.

The gene calls are TRBV19 and TRBJ1-1, with D possibly being TRBD1 (5 bases). CDR1 LNHDA and CDR2 SQIVND come from the germline V gene (reference sequence). Trimming stripped 8 bases from V and 3 bases from J, with 13 bases between. The CDR3 is 13 residues long. CDR3 in DNA: TGTGCCAGTGGACACCGTAGGGACACTGAAGCTTTCTTT. Translation: CASGHRRDTEAFF.

This clonotype came up a few times. The chain has TRBV5-4 and TRBJ2-4; 13 nucleotides agree with TRBD2. Germline V gene lookup returns CDR1 SGHNT and CDR2 YYREEE (reference sequence). The J segment lost 1 base and the V segment lost 4 bases, leaving 2 bases of the junction unmatched. CDR3 size: 16 residues. The CDR3 nucleotides read TGTGCCAGCAGCCCGGGACTAGCGGGGGCCAAAAACATTCAGTACTTC. Translated: CASSPGLAGAKNIQYF.

Many counts were recorded for this clonotype. The chain combines TRBV29-1 with TRBJ2-7; 7 bases are shared with TRBD1. The junction had 4 bases not matched to a gene; V was cut back by 4 bases and J by 4 bases. The CDR3 has 12 amino acids. Germline V gives CDR1 SQVTM, CDR2 ANQGSEA. CDR3: CSVVGTDYEQYF. CDR3 bases: TGCAGCGTTGTGGGGACAGATTACGAGCAGTACTTC.

This rearrangement joins TRBV7-2 to TRBJ2-2; 10 bases agree with TRBD2. Germline V gene data show CDR1 as SGHTA and CDR2 as FQGNSA. This CDR3 is built from 16 residues. J gave up 6 bases and V 3 bases, and 7 bases lay outside the gene matches. CDR3 region: CASSFSSGRPAGELFF. The CDR3 region has the DNA TGTGCCAGCAGCTTTTCTAGCGGGAGACCGGCCGGGGAGCTGTTTTTT.

This chain connects TRBV5-6 to TRBJ2-1; possible D gene TRBD2, 6 bases. Trimming pared 1 base from V and 0 bases from J, leaving 17 bases between. Germline CDR1 is SGHDT and CDR2 is YYEEEE. This CDR3 spans 18 amino acids. Here the CDR3 reads CASSLWKLALSSYNEQFF. CDR3 in DNA: TGTGCCAGCAGCTTGTGGAAACTAGCCCTTAGCTCCTACAATGAGCAGTTCTTC.

DNA of the CDR3: TGTGCCAGCAGCTTAGACCTTAGCGGAGTCACAGATACGCAGTATTTT. Its translation is CASSLDLSGVTDTQYF. This chain uses TRBV13 with TRBJ2-3, with D possibly being TRBD2 (6 bases). The CDR3 contains 16 residues. V was shortened by 1 base and J by 2 bases, with 13 bases between the two germline ends. Germline V gives CDR1 PRHDT, CDR2 FYEKMQ (reference sequence).

This chain uses TRBV14 with TRBJ1-5; 7 bases match TRBD1. CDR3 length: 17 amino acids. The junction had 5 bases not matched to a gene; V was cut back by 0 bases and J by 0 bases. Germline CDR1 SGHDN, CDR2 FVKESK. The CDR3 DNA reads TGTGCCAGCAGCCAAGATAAGAGGGGGCTTAGCAATCAGCCCCAGCATTTT. This translates into CASSQDKRGLSNQPQHF. Looking up the rest from reference TRBV14 and TRBJ1-5 gives the full variable domain: EAGVTQFPSHSVIEKGQTVTLRCDPISGHDNLYWYRRVMGKEIKFLLHFVKESKQDESGMPNNRFLAERTGGTYSTLKVQPAELEDSGVYFCASSQDKRGLSNQPQHFGDGTRLSIL.